These T cell receptor beta chains were read from a single sample in a study of OX40 agonist ivuxolimab in advanced cancers. Only in-frame clones appear in the TCRdb table, and some are missing; sequencing was by immunoSEQ multiplex PCR. The sample lists about 83,000 clones, more than 80% seen once, with more than 7% in the top ten. This material consisted of CD4+ or CD8+ T cells sorted from blood, taken in a trial of the OX40 agonist ivuxolimab. The receptors come from an adult with an advanced solid tumor such as melanoma, head and neck, liver or kidney cancer. Each CDR3 is given without its conserved first and last residue. The order of the fields is CDR3 length, J gene, V gene, clone size, CDR3 protein. Clone size is not always given. Where it is, it says once, few, many or a class for expanded clones.

len: 17
j_gene: TRBJ1-4
v_gene: TRBV4-1
abundance: .
CDR3aa: ASSPSHGVLRGTNEKLF

len: 13
j_gene: TRBJ1-3
v_gene: TRBV2
abundance: .
CDR3aa: ASSVNGPSGNTIY

len: 12
j_gene: TRBJ2-7
v_gene: TRBV30
abundance: .
CDR3aa: AWSHRDGLYEQY

len: 15
j_gene: TRBJ2-3
v_gene: TRBV4-3
abundance: .
CDR3aa: ASSQATSTFGTDTQY

len: 13
j_gene: TRBJ1-2
v_gene: TRBV4-3
abundance: .
CDR3aa: ASSPGQRANYGYT

len: 16
j_gene: TRBJ2-7
v_gene: TRBV4-2
abundance: .
CDR3aa: ASSPRQGGGELTYEQY

len: 10
j_gene: TRBJ1-5
v_gene: TRBV7-8
abundance: .
CDR3aa: ASSFFNQPQH

len: 10
j_gene: TRBJ1-2
v_gene: TRBV28
abundance: few
CDR3aa: ASSYRGHGYT

len: 17
j_gene: TRBJ2-3
v_gene: TRBV6-1
abundance: .
CDR3aa: ASSEDWDWGSHSTDTQY

len: 13
j_gene: TRBJ2-1
v_gene: TRBV6-5
abundance: .
CDR3aa: ASSYVGGRANEQF

len: 13
j_gene: TRBJ1-6
v_gene: TRBV28
abundance: .
CDR3aa: ASSFSGERGSPLH

len: 13
j_gene: TRBJ1-1
v_gene: TRBV10-3
abundance: .
CDR3aa: AISQGLRGRTEAF

len: 8
j_gene: TRBJ2-5
v_gene: TRBV30
abundance: once
CDR3aa: AWSEETQY

len: 11
j_gene: TRBJ2-3
v_gene: TRBV6-6
abundance: .
CDR3aa: ASSHLGVDTQY

len: 14
j_gene: TRBJ1-2
v_gene: TRBV9
abundance: .
CDR3aa: ASSVAAKELNYGYT

len: 11
j_gene: TRBJ1-1
v_gene: TRBV4-3
abundance: .
CDR3aa: ASSQVTGIEAF

len: 13
j_gene: TRBJ2-2
v_gene: TRBV6-5
abundance: .
CDR3aa: ASSYIRGGTGELF

len: 15
j_gene: TRBJ2-3
v_gene: TRBV15
abundance: .
CDR3aa: ATSRHPPRIYTDTQY

len: 9
j_gene: TRBJ2-1
v_gene: TRBV30
abundance: once
CDR3aa: AWSVVNEQF

len: 13
j_gene: TRBJ1-5
v_gene: TRBV2
abundance: .
CDR3aa: ASSDNRYPNQPQH

len: 14
j_gene: TRBJ2-3
v_gene: TRBV10-3
abundance: .
CDR3aa: AISEWAGARTDTQY

len: 9
j_gene: TRBJ2-1
v_gene: TRBV28
abundance: once
CDR3aa: ASRDSNEQF

len: 14
j_gene: TRBJ1-5
v_gene: TRBV4-1
abundance: .
CDR3aa: ASSPRHRDGNQPQH

len: 14
j_gene: TRBJ2-1
v_gene: TRBV11-3
abundance: .
CDR3aa: ASSSGGLAGFGEQF

len: 14
j_gene: TRBJ1-1
v_gene: TRBV4-3
abundance: .
CDR3aa: ASSQDLLQGSTEAF

len: 13
j_gene: TRBJ1-2
v_gene: TRBV6-7
abundance: .
CDR3aa: ASSWAGTGFWGYT

len: 13
j_gene: TRBJ2-1
v_gene: TRBV5-6
abundance: .
CDR3aa: ASTIGTSGKPKQF

len: 14
j_gene: TRBJ1-2
v_gene: TRBV6-5
abundance: .
CDR3aa: ASSLSEGAANYGYT

len: 15
j_gene: TRBJ2-3
v_gene: TRBV2
abundance: .
CDR3aa: ASSDSSGGALVDTQY

len: 13
j_gene: TRBJ2-1
v_gene: TRBV27
abundance: .
CDR3aa: ASSVQVDSYNEQF

len: 14
j_gene: TRBJ2-4
v_gene: TRBV9
abundance: .
CDR3aa: ASSSPETGAKNIQY

len: 16
j_gene: TRBJ1-5
v_gene: TRBV21-1
abundance: .
CDR3aa: ASSKVGQETYSNQPQH

len: 13
j_gene: TRBJ1-4
v_gene: TRBV7-2
abundance: .
CDR3aa: ASSTVGTGSEKLF

len: 14
j_gene: TRBJ2-1
v_gene: TRBV5-6
abundance: .
CDR3aa: ASSLMASGVYNEQF

len: 9
j_gene: TRBJ1-1
v_gene: TRBV6-5
abundance: few
CDR3aa: ASSYARKAF

len: 12
j_gene: TRBJ1-2
v_gene: TRBV19
abundance: .
CDR3aa: ASSIDPGSYGYT

len: 14
j_gene: TRBJ2-1
v_gene: TRBV14
abundance: .
CDR3aa: ASSLWPGDSYNEQF

len: 13
j_gene: TRBJ2-7
v_gene: TRBV2
abundance: .
CDR3aa: ASSPDFSSLGEQY

len: 10
j_gene: TRBJ1-2
v_gene: TRBV7-8
abundance: .
CDR3aa: ASSSSRRGYT

len: 13
j_gene: TRBJ2-3
v_gene: TRBV4-1
abundance: .
CDR3aa: ASSPGLEYTDTQY

len: 11
j_gene: TRBJ2-3
v_gene: TRBV19
abundance: once
CDR3aa: ASSQAGVDTQY

len: 11
j_gene: TRBJ1-2
v_gene: TRBV6-5
abundance: .
CDR3aa: ASSYVEGYGYT

len: 8
j_gene: TRBJ1-2
v_gene: TRBV19
abundance: .
CDR3aa: ASRNYGYT

len: 12
j_gene: TRBJ2-3
v_gene: TRBV11-2
abundance: .
CDR3aa: ASSFTGGKDTQY

len: 14
j_gene: TRBJ1-4
v_gene: TRBV6-6
abundance: .
CDR3aa: ASSPNSPATNEKLF

len: 15
j_gene: TRBJ2-5
v_gene: TRBV9
abundance: .
CDR3aa: ASSVGGLAGVGETQY

len: 10
j_gene: TRBJ2-7
v_gene: TRBV5-4
abundance: .
CDR3aa: ASSLTGDEQY

len: 10
j_gene: TRBJ1-2
v_gene: TRBV12-5
abundance: .
CDR3aa: ATPSLYYGYT

len: 12
j_gene: TRBJ1-2
v_gene: TRBV7-9
abundance: .
CDR3aa: ASSFGQGADGYT

len: 10
j_gene: TRBJ2-1
v_gene: TRBV27
abundance: .
CDR3aa: ASSADYNEQF

len: 15
j_gene: TRBJ2-1
v_gene: TRBV28
abundance: .
CDR3aa: ASSLWAGKSSYNEQF

len: 14
j_gene: TRBJ2-3
v_gene: TRBV29-1
abundance: .
CDR3aa: SVEFLTSGKTDTQY

len: 12
j_gene: TRBJ2-1
v_gene: TRBV30
abundance: .
CDR3aa: AWQDSVAYNEQF

len: 16
j_gene: TRBJ2-2
v_gene: TRBV11-3
abundance: .
CDR3aa: ASSSPGLAGVSTGELF

len: 9
j_gene: TRBJ2-1
v_gene: TRBV5-1
abundance: .
CDR3aa: ASSLAAKRF